Below, 17 T cell receptor beta chains from the same sample are listed, as sequenced in a study of T cell responses to AZD1222 COVID-19 vaccine. The table came from immunoSEQ multiplex PCR; TCRdb's copy has only in-frame clones and leaves some out. This sample has roughly 130,000 clones, with 75% to 90% found just once. The sample in question was peripheral blood, obtained on day 0 of AZD1222 vaccination. The receptors originated from an adult in good health.

CDR3 region: CSVEGTAGTKNIQYF. CDR3 bases: TGCAGCGTTGAAGGGACTGCTGGAACCAAAAACATTCAGTACTTC. This sequence joins TRBV29-1 and TRBJ2-4; D possibly corresponds to TRBD2 (5 bases). The CDR3 runs 15 residues. In germline, CDR1 is SQVTM, CDR2 ANQGSEA. V was shortened by 1 base and J by 2 bases, with 12 bases between the two germline ends.

V gene TRBV7-9 combines with J gene TRBJ2-7; 9 bases are shared with TRBD2. The CDR3 has 18 residues. J lost 0 bases, V lost 5 bases, and 14 bases had no gene match. CDR1 and CDR2 from the germline V gene are SEHNR and FQNEAQ (reference sequence). The CDR3: CASSPRGQRGANSYEQYF. CDR3 DNA: TGTGCCAGCAGCCCTAGGGGGCAGCGGGGGGCAAACTCCTACGAGCAGTACTTC.

This clone was counted a single time. The chain joins TRBV5-4 to TRBJ2-2; D ambiguous. Germline V gene data show CDR1 as SGHNT and CDR2 as YYREEE (reference sequence). The CDR3 is made up of 13 amino acids. V was cut by 2 bases and J by 6 bases, with 8 bases left in between. This CDR3 is CASSFFGSGELFF. The CDR3 DNA sequence: TGTGCCAGCAGCTTCTTCGGGTCCGGGGAGCTGTTTTTT.

CDR3 DNA sequence: TGCGCCAGCAGAGAGGCAGCAACTAACTATGGCTACACCTTC. Its protein is CASREAATNYGYTF. The genes are TRBV5-1 and TRBJ1-2; D unclear. The germline V and J ends were trimmed by 5 bases and 0 bases, with 11 bases remaining between them. Germline assignment: CDR1 SGHRS and CDR2 YFSETQ. The CDR3 runs to 14 residues.

The chain links TRBV5-1 to TRBJ2-3, with no clear D. Trimming left V 2 bases short and J 3 bases short, with 4 bases between. The CDR3 runs 12 residues. In germline, CDR1 is SGHRS, CDR2 YFSETQ. CDR3 region: CASSFSTDTQYF. The CDR3 DNA sequence: TGCGCCAGCAGCTTCTCGACAGATACGCAGTATTTT.

V is TRBV28 and J is TRBJ2-1; TRBD2 agrees at 12 bases. The CDR3 contains 22 residues. Germline V gene sequence: CDR1 MDHEN, CDR2 SYDVKM. The V and J ends lost 5 bases and 6 bases, in that order; junction bases with no gene match: 26. Here the CDR3 DNA reads TGTGCCAGCAGTCCAACAGTTTACCACCCGGGACTAGCGGGTGATTCTCGCAATGAGCAGTTCTTC. Residues: CASSPTVYHPGLAGDSRNEQFF.

V is TRBV7-9 and J is TRBJ2-5; 8 nucleotides line up with TRBD2. The CDR3 has 16 amino acids. Germline trimming cut 6 bases from V and 0 bases from J; bases unmatched to any gene: 9. Germline assignment: CDR1 SEHNR and CDR2 FQNEAQ (reference sequence). For the CDR3, the DNA is TGTGCCAGCAGTTGGACCCGGGGGGGGTACCAAGAGACCCAGTACTTC. Protein: CASSWTRGGYQETQYF.

The V and J genes are TRBV27 and TRBJ1-2; D ambiguous. The CDR3 runs 13 residues. The germline V and J ends were trimmed by 2 bases and 8 bases, with 12 bases remaining between them. CDR1 and CDR2 from the germline V gene are MNHEY and SMNVEV (reference sequence). CDR3: CASSLQAWAGYTF. CDR3 nucleotide sequence: TGTGCCAGCAGTTTACAGGCCTGGGCGGGCTACACCTTC.

The chain is built from TRBV4-3 and TRBJ1-2, with 7 nucleotides matching TRBD1. V was clipped by 1 base and J by 6 bases; unmatched bases: 8. The CDR3 is 15 amino acids. The germline CDR1 and CDR2 sequences are LGHNA and YSLEER. The CDR3 sequence is CASSQGQGGIHGYTF. CDR3 nucleotides: TGCGCCAGCAGCCAAGGGCAGGGGGGGATCCATGGCTACACCTTC.

CDR3 amino acids: CATYPLINTGELFF. CDR3 nucleotide sequence: TGTGCCACCTACCCACTCATAAACACCGGGGAGCTGTTTTTT. The chain uses TRBV5-4 and TRBJ2-2; D not resolved. Germline values: CDR1 SGHNT, CDR2 YYREEE (reference sequence). CDR3 length equals 14 residues. Deletions cut 9 bases from V and 2 bases from J, with 14 bases between. The entire variable domain, with the rest obtained from reference TRBV5-4 and TRBJ2-2, is as follows: ETGVTQSPTHLIKTRGQQVTLRCSSQSGHNTVSWYQQALGQGPQFIFQYYREEENGRGNFPPRFSGLQFPNYSSELNVNALELDDSALYLCATYPLINTGELFFGEGSRLTVL.

This sequence joins TRBV2 and TRBJ2-1; D uncertain. In germline, CDR1 is SNHLY, CDR2 FYNNEI. The length of the CDR3 is 13 residues. With 3 bases removed from V and 10 bases from J, the gap between germline ends came to 13 bases. CDR3 in amino acids: CASSEAPQVEQFF. The CDR3 DNA follows: TGTGCCAGCAGTGAGGCACCCCAGGTGGAGCAGTTCTTC. Filled out from reference TRBV2 and TRBJ2-1, the complete variable domain reads EPEVTQTPSHQVTQMGQEVILRCVPISNHLYFYWYRQILGQKVEFLVSFYNNEISEKSEIFDDQFSVERPDGSNFTLKIRSTKLEDSAMYFCASSEAPQVEQFFGPGTRLTVL.

Only one count was recorded for this clone. The V and J genes are TRBV29-1 and TRBJ2-1; the D is unclear. V lost 2 bases and J lost 10, with 12 bases in between. Germline CDR1 SQVTM, CDR2 ANQGSEA. The CDR3 is 12 residues long. The CDR3 nucleotides are TGCAGCGTTGAAATAGGGCTACCCGAGCAGTTCTTC. Its translation: CSVEIGLPEQFF.

In DNA form, the CDR3 reads TGTGCCAGCAGTTTAACGGGAGACTATGGCTACACCTTC. Its translation is CASSLTGDYGYTF. The rearrangement joins TRBV27 to TRBJ1-2; D gene ambiguous. The CDR3 length is 13 residues. CDR1 and CDR2 from the germline V gene are MNHEY and SMNVEV (reference sequence). The V end was cut by 2 bases, the J end by 3 bases, with 7 bases between.

The chain joins TRBV2 to TRBJ2-7, with TRBD2 as a possible D gene (6 bases). V lost 4 bases and J 0 bases, leaving 16 bases between the germline ends. The germline CDR1 and CDR2 sequences are SNHLY and FYNNEI. The CDR3 is made up of 16 amino acids. The CDR3, as DNA: TGTGCCAGCAGTGCCCCCGGGACTCAAAGCTCCTACGAGCAGTACTTC. This gives the protein CASSAPGTQSSYEQYF.

The chain recombines TRBV14 with TRBJ2-3; no definite D call. The CDR3 covers 15 residues. CDR1 is SGHDN, CDR2 FVKESK, per germline. The V end lost 2 bases, the J end lost 4 bases, and 13 bases lay between the germline ends. CDR3 loop: CASSQSRPRADTQYF. DNA of the CDR3: TGTGCCAGCAGCCAAAGCAGACCTCGGGCAGATACGCAGTATTTT.

CDR3 loop: CASSLMVNTEAFF. The CDR3 DNA follows: TGTGCCAGCAGTTTAATGGTGAACACTGAAGCTTTCTTT. The chain combines TRBV27 with TRBJ1-1; D gene unclear. Between the trimmed V and J ends, which lost 2 bases and 0 bases, there was a span of 4 bases. CDR1 is MNHEY, CDR2 SMNVEV, per germline (reference sequence). The CDR3 contains 13 residues.

This chain connects TRBV7-2 to TRBJ2-1, with D tentatively TRBD1 (6 bases). The germline gives CDR1 SGHTA, CDR2 FQGNSA. V lost 5 bases and J 3 bases, leaving 17 bases between the germline ends. The CDR3 has 16 residues. The CDR3 DNA is TGTGCCAGCAGCCGGGTGCCCCCACAGGGCTACAATGAGCAGTTCTTC. Translating gives CASSRVPPQGYNEQFF. Looking up the rest from reference TRBV7-2 and TRBJ2-1 gives the full variable domain: GAGVSQSPSNKVTEKGKDVELRCDPISGHTALYWYRQSLGQGLEFLIYFQGNSAPDKSGLPSDRFSAERTGGSVSTLTIQRTQQEDSAVYLCASSRVPPQGYNEQFFGPGTRLTVL.